The 15 T cell receptor beta chains listed next were all sequenced from one sample in a study of T cell repertoires in cytomegalovirus infection (dated 2019 in TCRdb). This specimen's treatment or condition label, interpreted: in vitro stimulation with specific CMV peptide epitopes to enrich CMV-specific T cells. Sequencer: Illumina HiSeq 1500. The public reads were quality trimmed at Q25 with fastp and then assembled into clones with MiXCR by TCRdb, keeping productive beta chains. Duplicate CDR3 protein sequences are folded into a single record with the most common DNA and genes. The sample yields hundreds of thousands of distinct CDR3 sequences; roughly 30% were counted once. About an eighth of the sample goes to the ten largest clones. These TCRs are of unknown antigen specificity. The source was cultured CD8+ T cells from PBMCs, collected from culture after CMV antigen stimulation. These receptors originate from a human donor in good health (CMV status not recorded). Some clones in this sample may be carry-over from other donors' samples.

The chain is built from TRBV10-2 and TRBJ2-3, with TRBD2 identical over 9 bases. After removal of 4 bases from V and 2 bases from J, the junction contained 10 bases not matched to a gene. Germline loops: CDR1 WSHSY, CDR2 SAAADI. This CDR3 has 17 residues. The CDR3 loop is CASSARTAGGITDTQYF. In DNA form, the CDR3 reads TGCGCCAGCAGTGCCCGAACAGCGGGGGGAATCACAGATACGCAGTATTTT.

In its sample, this clonotype was seen a few times. The chain combines TRBV24-1 with TRBJ2-7; TRBD1 matches at 7 bases. Germline CDR1 reads KGHDR; CDR2 reads SFDVKD. Losses at the gene ends were 4 bases for V and 5 bases for J; bases not matched to a gene: 13. The CDR3 is made up of 16 amino acids. DNA for the CDR3: TGTGCCACCAGTGACCTCAGGACAGGTCCAAGGAACGAGCAGTACTTC. Protein product: CATSDLRTGPRNEQYF.

There are many counts of this clonotype. The chain combines TRBV7-6 with TRBJ2-1; TRBD1 matches 9 bases. The CDR3 has 14 amino acids. Trimming at V came to 4 bases and at J to 7 bases, leaving 5 bases not matched to a gene. Germline V CDR1 and CDR2: SGHVS, FNYEAQ. CDR3 DNA: TGTGCCAGCAGCTCGAGGGACAGGGAGAATGAGCAGTTCTTC. Translated: CASSSRDRENEQFF.

The V gene is TRBV5-4, the J gene TRBJ1-5, with TRBD1 matching over 8 bases. With 8 bases clipped from V and 5 bases from J, the junction kept 3 bases outside the gene matches. The CDR3 spans 12 residues. Germline assignment: CDR1 SGHNT and CDR2 YYREEE (reference sequence). CDR3 coding DNA: TGTGCCAGTTCGACAGGGGATCAGCCCCAGCATTTT. The encoded protein is CASSTGDQPQHF. The whole variable domain, filled in from reference TRBV5-4 and TRBJ1-5, reads ETGVTQSPTHLIKTRGQQVTLRCSSQSGHNTVSWYQQALGQGPQFIFQYYREEENGRGNFPPRFSGLQFPNYSSELNVNALELDDSALYLCASSTGDQPQHFGDGTRLSIL.

This chain links TRBV12-3 or TRBV12-4 with TRBJ1-1; D is uncertain. The CDR3 runs 13 residues. The ends were cut back, 5 bases at V and 5 bases at J, with 12 bases in the middle. CDR3 sequence (DNA): TGTGCCAGCAGTAGAGGGTGGAGGACTGAAGCTTTCTTT. This gives the protein CASSRGWRTEAFF.

The chain carries TRBV24-1 and TRBJ2-1, with 8 bases identical to TRBD2. The CDR3 loop spans 16 amino acids. Germline lookup yields CDR1 KGHDR and CDR2 SFDVKD. Trimming cost V 5 bases and J 4 bases; bases outside gene matches: 9. The CDR3 protein is CATSVSGGLSYNEQFF. The CDR3 nucleotides read TGTGCCACCAGTGTGTCGGGGGGGCTATCGTACAATGAGCAGTTCTTC.

In its sample, this clonotype was seen once. A read error may explain this, as a much larger clone is one base away. V usage is TRBV7-2 and J usage is TRBJ2-7; no clear D gene. This CDR3 has 14 residues. V lost 1 base and J lost 7, with 14 bases in between. Per the germline V gene, CDR1 is SGHTA and CDR2 is FQGNSA. The CDR3 coding sequence is TGTGCCAGCAGCTTAGGGTCGAGCCCGACAGAGCAGTACGTC. Translation gives CASSLGSSPTEQYV.

The chain employs TRBV7-6 and TRBJ1-3, with 11 bases lining up with TRBD1. This CDR3 comprises 16 residues. Germline loops: CDR1 SGHVS, CDR2 FNYEAQ. With V trimmed by 3 bases and J by 7 bases, 8 bases remained unmatched. CDR3 in amino acids: CASSLGGQGAGNTIYF. The CDR3 DNA is TGTGCCAGCAGCTTGGGCGGACAGGGGGCCGGTAACACCATATATTTT.

The V and J genes are TRBV4-2 and TRBJ2-3; TRBD1 agrees at 9 bases. The CDR3 is 18 amino acids. The junction had 11 bases not matched to a gene; V was cut back by 3 bases and J by 1 base. Per the germline V gene, CDR1 is LGHNA and CDR2 is YNFKEQ. CDR3 sequence (DNA): TGTGCCAGCAGCCAGGACGCCGGGACAGGGTCGGGCACAGATACGCAGTATTTT. Its translation: CASSQDAGTGSGTDTQYF.

The rearrangement joins TRBV9 to TRBJ2-7; D gene unclear. The CDR3 spans 13 residues. Looked up from germline, CDR1 is SGDLS and CDR2 is YYNGEE. The V gene lost 2 bases and the J gene lost 5 bases, with 11 bases spanning the gap. The CDR3 nucleotides are TGTGCCAGCAGCGTGAGACCTTACCACGAGCAGTACTTC. This encodes CASSVRPYHEQYF.

This clonotype was observed a handful of times. The gene calls are TRBV29-1 and TRBJ1-2; D not resolved. V was pared by 3 bases and J by 6 bases, with 5 bases between. The germline gives CDR1 SQVTM, CDR2 ANQGSEA. There are 10 residues in the CDR3. The CDR3 sequence: CSVERDGYTF. The CDR3 DNA sequence: TGCAGCGTTGAGAGAGATGGCTACACCTTC. Filled out from reference TRBV29-1 and TRBJ1-2, the complete variable domain reads SAVISQKPSRDICQRGTSLTIQCQVDSQVTMMFWYRQQPGQSLTLIATANQGSEATYESGFVIDKFPISRPNLTFSTLTVSNMSPEDSSIYLCSVERDGYTFGSGTRLTVV.

This clonotype was seen repeatedly, ten times or more. This sequence joins TRBV7-6 and TRBJ2-2; 7 bases are shared with TRBD1. The CDR3 is made up of 15 amino acids. After removal of 8 bases from V and 2 bases from J, the junction contained 8 bases not matched to a gene. Germline V gene lookup returns CDR1 SGHVS and CDR2 FNYEAQ. The CDR3 protein is CASGPGTVNTGELFF. CDR3 in DNA: TGTGCCAGCGGGCCCGGGACAGTTAACACCGGGGAGCTGTTTTTT.

Ten or more counts support this clonotype. The chain couples TRBV7-6 to TRBJ1-5; D is uncertain. Trimming took 6 bases from V and 2 from J, leaving 8 bases between them. CDR1 and CDR2 (germline): SGHVS, FNYEAQ. This CDR3 comprises 13 residues. Here the CDR3 DNA reads TGTGCCAGCAGTCCTTACGGCAATCAGCCCCAGCATTTT. Amino acid sequence: CASSPYGNQPQHF.

This clonotype was observed a handful of times. The chain carries TRBV7-6 and TRBJ1-2; 8 bases map to TRBD1. The CDR3 length is 15 residues. From germline, CDR1 is SGHVS and CDR2 FNYEAQ. The V and J ends lost 4 bases and 5 bases, in that order; junction bases with no gene match: 9. The DNA of the CDR3 is TGTGCCAGCAGCTCTGACCCGGGACAGGAATATGGCTACACCTTC. It encodes CASSSDPGQEYGYTF.

V is TRBV2 and J is TRBJ1-1; TRBD1 matches 7 bases. V shed 9 bases, J shed 3 bases, and the junction held 7 bases outside the gene matches. The CDR3 sequence is 13 residues long. Germline loops: CDR1 SNHLY, CDR2 FYNNEI. CDR3 in DNA: TGTGCCAGTCTTAGGGGGCCGTACACTGAAGCTTTCTTT. This encodes CASLRGPYTEAFF.